Below are 23 T cell receptor beta chains sequenced from a single sample in a study of blood T cell repertoires in COVID-19. Only in-frame clones appear in the TCRdb table, and some are missing; sequencing was by immunoSEQ multiplex PCR. The sample lists about 140,000 clones, over 75% occurring once. Source material: peripheral blood. The receptors originated from a man in his 70s with acute or convalescent COVID-19.

The chain uses TRBV3-1 (or the pseudogene TRBV3-2) and TRBJ2-5; 7 bases line up with TRBD2. This CDR3 spans 16 amino acids. V was clipped by 1 base and J by 4 bases; unmatched bases: 9. Per germline, CDR1 LGHDT and CDR2 YNNKEL (reference sequence). CDR3 amino acids: CASSQVRGRVSETQYF. In DNA form, the CDR3 reads TGTGCCAGCAGCCAAGTCCGTGGGAGGGTTTCAGAGACCCAGTACTTC.

The rearrangement links TRBV15 to TRBJ2-5, with 7 bases that match TRBD1. CDR1 is LNHNV, CDR2 YYDKDF, per germline (reference sequence). The ends lost 0 bases at V and 2 bases at J; junction bases unmatched: 6. This CDR3 comprises 16 residues. The CDR3 region has the DNA TGTGCCACCAGCAGAGATTCTGGCAGGGGGCAAGAGACCCAGTACTTC. Translation: CATSRDSGRGQETQYF.

This clone has a handful of counts. This chain connects TRBV3-1 (or the pseudogene TRBV3-2) to TRBJ2-3; 9 bases match TRBD1. The CDR3 covers 16 residues. In germline, CDR1 is LGHDT, CDR2 YNNKEL (reference sequence). The trim removed 3 bases at V and 4 bases at J, leaving 8 bases unmatched. CDR3 sequence (DNA): TGTGCCAGCAGCCACAGGAGGGGACAGGGCCCAGATACGCAGTATTTT. This gives the protein CASSHRRGQGPDTQYF.

The CDR3 protein is CASSLGELDSNQPQHF. DNA of the CDR3: TGCGCCAGCAGCTTAGGAGAGCTCGATAGCAATCAGCCCCAGCATTTT. V gene TRBV5-1 combines with J gene TRBJ1-5; D gene uncertain. This CDR3 spans 16 amino acids. CDR1 and CDR2 (germline): SGHRS, YFSETQ. Trimming stripped 2 bases from V and 0 bases from J, with 12 bases between.

J is TRBJ1-6 and V is TRBV19; the D gene is possibly TRBD1 (5 bases). This CDR3 has 14 residues. Germline values: CDR1 LNHDA, CDR2 SQIVND (reference sequence). V lost 4 bases to trimming and J lost 13 bases, with 17 bases between them. The CDR3 loop reads CASSTPREGKPLHF. For the CDR3, the DNA is TGTGCCAGTAGTACCCCGCGGGAGGGGAAGCCCCTCCACTTT.

This chain joins TRBV7-9 and TRBJ2-3; TRBD1 matches 8 bases. The V gene's germline CDR1 is SEHNR and CDR2 FQNEAQ (reference sequence). The length of the CDR3 is 15 residues. The V gene end was trimmed by 5 bases and the J gene end by 2 bases; junction bases not matched to a gene: 6. Here the CDR3 reads CASSHGQGHTDTQYF. The CDR3 nucleotides read TGTGCCAGCAGCCACGGACAGGGACACACAGATACGCAGTATTTT.

This chain connects TRBV6-6 to TRBJ1-1, with D perhaps TRBD1 (6 bases). Trimming removed 0 bases at V and 1 base at J, with 6 bases between. Looked up from germline, CDR1 is MNHNY and CDR2 is SVGAGI (reference sequence). This CDR3 is built from 14 residues. The CDR3 sequence: CASSYSTGNTEAFF. CDR3 nucleotides: TGTGCCAGCAGTTACTCGACAGGGAACACTGAAGCTTTCTTT.

This chain uses TRBV3-1 (or the pseudogene TRBV3-2) with TRBJ1-2; D call uncertain. The CDR3 length is 14 residues. Trimming took off 3 bases at V and 0 bases at J, with 8 bases between the two ends. Germline lookup yields CDR1 LGHDT and CDR2 YNNKEL (reference sequence). The CDR3 is CASSQEIANYGYTF. The CDR3 DNA is TGTGCCAGCAGCCAGGAGATAGCTAACTATGGCTACACCTTC.

V is TRBV6-5 and J is TRBJ2-2, with a weak D call TRBD1 (5 bases). This CDR3 is built from 12 residues. The V end was cut by 6 bases, the J end by 5 bases, with 7 bases between. Germline V lookup: CDR1 MNHEY, CDR2 SVGAGI. CDR3 protein: CASSSGTGELFF. CDR3 bases: TGTGCCAGCAGCTCAGGGACCGGGGAGCTGTTTTTT.

This chain uses TRBV30 with TRBJ2-2, with TRBD1 identical over 8 bases. Germline CDR1 GTSNPN, CDR2 SVGIG (reference sequence). The CDR3 runs 13 residues. V lost 6 bases and J lost 4; bases outside the gene matches: 4. The CDR3 bases are TGTGCCTGTGGACAGGGTACCACCGGGGAGCTGTTTTTT. It specifies CACGQGTTGELFF.

The count of this clone is one. The chain is built from TRBV2 and TRBJ1-2, with 8 positions matching TRBD1. The CDR3 consists of 14 residues. Germline trimming cut 5 bases from V and 3 bases from J; bases unmatched to any gene: 5. CDR1 SNHLY and CDR2 FYNNEI come from the germline V gene. CDR3 protein: CASSPGQAYYGYTF. The CDR3 DNA sequence: TGTGCCAGCAGTCCGGGACAGGCATACTATGGCTACACCTTC.

This clone was seen a single time. The rearrangement links TRBV27 to TRBJ1-1, with 7 bases that match TRBD1. The length of the CDR3 is 16 residues. V lost 5 bases, J lost 3 bases, and 12 bases stayed unmatched. Germline CDR1 is MNHEY and CDR2 is SMNVEV (reference sequence). The CDR3 nucleotides read TGTGCCAGCAGTAGAGACAGGGCGGTAGATTACACTGAAGCTTTCTTT. Its translation: CASSRDRAVDYTEAFF.

The CDR3 loop reads CASSFVAGVYEQYF. The CDR3 nucleotides are TGTGCCAGCAGCTTTGTCGCGGGGGTCTACGAGCAGTACTTC. This sequence joins TRBV11-2 and TRBJ2-7; TRBD2 aligns across 7 bases. The ends lost 3 bases at V and 3 bases at J; junction bases unmatched: 5. The V gene's germline CDR1 is SGHAT and CDR2 FQNNGV. The CDR3 length is 14 residues. The full variable domain, its missing parts supplied by reference TRBV11-2 and TRBJ2-7, is EAGVAQSPRYKIIEKRQSVAFWCNPISGHATLYWYQQILGQGPKLLIQFQNNGVVDDSQLPKDRFSAERLKGVDSTLKIQPAKLEDSAVYLCASSFVAGVYEQYFGPGTRLTVT.

In DNA form, the CDR3 reads TGTGCCAGCAGTTTATATCCGCGAACCAACTACGAGCAGTACTTC. Its protein is CASSLYPRTNYEQYF. The genes are TRBV28 and TRBJ2-7; D is undetermined. The CDR3 sequence is 15 residues long. Germline CDR1 is MDHEN and CDR2 is SYDVKM. Trimming left V 1 base short and J 3 bases short, with 13 bases between.

The CDR3 DNA follows: TGCGCCAGCAGCTTGCGGCAGGTGGGACTAGCGGTAACCGGGGAGCTGTTTTTT. Protein product: CASSLRQVGLAVTGELFF. The J gene is TRBJ2-2, the V gene TRBV5-1; 11 positions match TRBD2. There are 18 residues in the CDR3. The junction had 10 bases not matched to a gene; V was cut back by 1 base and J by 5 bases. Germline-derived CDR1 and CDR2 are SGHRS and YFSETQ.

The V and J genes are TRBV5-8 and TRBJ1-2; no firm D call. CDR3 length equals 14 residues. Trimming took off 5 bases at V and 0 bases at J, with 11 bases between the two ends. CDR1 SGHTS and CDR2 YDEGEE come from the germline V gene. The CDR3 DNA reads as TGTGCCAGCAGTTTCGCCGGGTCTAACTATGGCTACACCTTC. Its translation is CASSFAGSNYGYTF.

The rearrangement links TRBV19 to TRBJ2-1, with D possibly being TRBD1 (6 bases). The CDR3 has 17 amino acids. V was cut by 4 bases and J by 4 bases, with 20 bases left in between. Per the germline V gene, CDR1 is LNHDA and CDR2 is SQIVND (reference sequence). CDR3 sequence reads: CASSKDARDIEYNEQFF. CDR3 nucleotides: TGTGCCAGTAGTAAAGACGCCCGGGACATCGAATACAATGAGCAGTTCTTC.

This chain connects TRBV19 to TRBJ1-2; D call uncertain. The CDR3 has 12 amino acids. The germline V gene encodes CDR1 LNHDA and CDR2 SQIVND (reference sequence). V lost 5 bases to trimming and J lost 4 bases, with 8 bases between them. CDR3 in amino acids: CASSGQPYGYTF. For the CDR3, the DNA is TGTGCCAGTAGTGGGCAGCCCTATGGCTACACCTTC.

This clone came up a few times. This rearrangement joins TRBV30 to TRBJ1-5; TRBD1 is a possible D gene (5 bases). CDR1 and CDR2 (germline): GTSNPN, SVGIG (reference sequence). Trimming left V 0 bases short and J 2 bases short, with 17 bases between. The CDR3 is 17 residues long. Here the CDR3 DNA reads TGTGCCTGGAGTGTACATGAAGGGGTAGACGGCAATCAGCCCCAGCATTTT. Translated: CAWSVHEGVDGNQPQHF.

This clone was detected once. V is TRBV4-2 and J is TRBJ1-1, with unresolved D. This CDR3 contains 16 residues. V lost 0 bases and J 1 base, leaving 12 bases between the germline ends. CDR1 and CDR2 from the germline V gene are LGHNA and YNFKEQ. The CDR3 DNA follows: TGTGCCAGCAGCCAAGATCTCCCCAGGCCGAACACTGAAGCTTTCTTT. It specifies CASSQDLPRPNTEAFF.

The V and J genes are TRBV10-3 and TRBJ2-2; D gene ambiguous. The V and J ends lost 8 bases and 7 bases respectively, with 26 bases between them. The germline V gene has CDR1 ENHRY and CDR2 SYGVKD. The CDR3 consists of 17 residues. In nucleotides, the CDR3 is TGTGCCATCTCGGATGACTTTGCCGCGCCCATACTCGGGGAGCTGTTTTTT. Residues: CAISDDFAAPILGELFF.

The count of this clone is one. The chain is built from TRBV6-5 and TRBJ1-3; D possibly corresponds to TRBD1 (5 bases). This CDR3 has 13 residues. Trimming took off 8 bases at V and 2 bases at J, with 10 bases between the two ends. Germline V lookup: CDR1 MNHEY, CDR2 SVGAGI. The CDR3: CASRRDPGNTIYF. The CDR3 bases are TGTGCCAGCCGGAGGGACCCTGGAAACACCATATATTTT.

This chain connects TRBV5-1 to TRBJ2-2, with 9 nucleotides matching TRBD1. In germline, CDR1 is SGHRS, CDR2 YFSETQ. This CDR3 is built from 17 residues. The junction had 9 bases not matched to a gene; V was cut back by 1 base and J by 5 bases. CDR3 sequence: CASSLTDRGSRTGELFF. The CDR3 coding sequence is TGCGCCAGCAGCTTGACCGACAGGGGGTCTCGGACCGGGGAGCTGTTTTTT. Variable domain in full (rest from reference TRBV5-1 and TRBJ2-2): KAGVTQTPRYLIKTRGQQVTLSCSPISGHRSVSWYQQTPGQGLQFLFEYFSETQRNKGNFPGRFSGRQFSNSRSEMNVSTLELGDSALYLCASSLTDRGSRTGELFFGEGSRLTVL.